This T cell receptor beta chain was identified in a study of T cell responses to AZD1222 COVID-19 vaccine (TCRdb year 2021). Regarding the research as a whole: TCR sequencing covered 230 or so trial participants: about 210 given two doses of AZD1222 and around 26 given two doses of MenACWY control vaccine. Trial participants were enrolled by age into subgroups of 18-55, 56-69 and 70-plus years, and around 150, 28 and 57 TCR-sequenced participants, respectively, were included in these subgroups.

The CDR3 regions of human TCRbeta chains were analyzed by immunosequencing. The original pipeline was this. TCRs in the repertoires were matched against a reference library of SARS-CoV-2-specific TCRs that had been generated with the MIRA antigen-specificity platform. Breadth was defined as the fraction of unique TCRs that were SARS-CoV-2-associated, and depth was defined as the fraction of total T cells that were SARS-CoV-2-associated. Using the MIRA data, every spike-specific TCR was mapped to the spike region that the TCR reacted to and assigned to either a CD4 or a CD8 class. Log10-transformed breadth and depth values were compared by one-way ANOVA with Sidak's multiple comparisons tests. The immuneACCESS repertoire file appears here via TCRdb, limited to in-frame rearrangements. These files lack a portion of the clones; in checked studies, under half of the deficit traces to unresolved V genes, and the cause of the others is not known. V, J and clone size derive from that table, while D and trimming were established from the DNA sequence. This sample is represented by 200,000 or so clones; about 93% of them were singletons. The top ten clonotypes cover approximately 1% of the sample.

For CDR1 and CDR2, the germline V gene lists SGHRS and YFSETQ. The germline V end is reduced by 4 bases and the J end by 3 bases; junction bases left unmatched: 6. The CDR3 spans 15 residues, from the cysteine through the phenylalanine. The DNA shown is the 45-base CDR3, in frame from base 1. Results and caveats for the whole study, not just this receptor: Conclusions about previously exposed vaccinees are limited because only six or seven AZD1222 recipients were SARS-CoV-2 seropositive at baseline. Because no samples from the day 14 peak response were available, repertoires could be characterized only after the peak T cell response. A significant rise in spike-specific TCR breadth and depth was observed after two AZD1222 doses relative to day 0 and relative to MenACWY recipients. In the small 56-69-year group, the increase in depth fell short of significance, most likely because of low power. Reportedly, almost half of the unique spike-specific TCRs recognized epitopes lying outside the regions that are mutated in the B.1.351 and B.1.1.7 variants. Participants were mostly white British, with more females than males. The authors suggested clonal diversity may have been underestimated. Vaccine-associated CD4 TCRs spanned the whole spike protein, with dominant responses in regions 160-218 and 743-854.

Comments on this clone: It has no known antigen specificity. The record has no base qualities; no much larger clone is one base away.

Per the publication, the time point label means: about 28 days (+/-7) after the second vaccine dose. AZD1222 recipients given second doses at about 4 weeks or at about 12 weeks were pooled, since spike-specific TCR depth and breadth were not found to differ between the two schedules. The vaccinee samples were drawn from two UK trials, COV001 and COV002, one of which was a single-blind randomized controlled phase 2/3 trial testing AZD1222 (ChAdOx1 nCoV-19) in healthy adults. For TCRbeta chain sequencing, PBMC samples were collected from trial participants at day 0 and at day 28 after the second dose.

This receptor was obtained from an adult who received the AZD1222 COVID-19 vaccine. The source was peripheral blood, collected 28 days after the second AZD1222 dose. The rearranged chain carries TRBV5-1 and TRBJ1-2; 10 central bases correspond to TRBD1. The CDR3 is CASSPRGTGDYGYTF. At the DNA level, the sequence is TGCGCCAGCAGCCCCCGCGGGACAGGGGACTATGGCTACACCTTC.